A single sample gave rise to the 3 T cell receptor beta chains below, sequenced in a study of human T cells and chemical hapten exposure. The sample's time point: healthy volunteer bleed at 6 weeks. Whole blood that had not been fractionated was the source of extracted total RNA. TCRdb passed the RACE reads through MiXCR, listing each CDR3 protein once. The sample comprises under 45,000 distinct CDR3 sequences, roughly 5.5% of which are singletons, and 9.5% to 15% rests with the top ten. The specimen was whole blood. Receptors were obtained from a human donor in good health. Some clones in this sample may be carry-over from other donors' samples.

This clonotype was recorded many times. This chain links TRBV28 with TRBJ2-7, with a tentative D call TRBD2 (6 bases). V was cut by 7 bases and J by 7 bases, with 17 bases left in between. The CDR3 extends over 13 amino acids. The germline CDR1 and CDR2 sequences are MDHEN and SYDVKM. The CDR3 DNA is TGTGCCAGCATCGGAGGGCGCCTGGGGGAGCAGTACTTC. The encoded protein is CASIGGRLGEQYF.

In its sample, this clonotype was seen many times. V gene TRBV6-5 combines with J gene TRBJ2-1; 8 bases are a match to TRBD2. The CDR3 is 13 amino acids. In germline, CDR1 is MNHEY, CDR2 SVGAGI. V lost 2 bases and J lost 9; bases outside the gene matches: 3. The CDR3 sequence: CASSYGTRGEQFF. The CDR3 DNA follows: TGTGCCAGCAGTTACGGGACTAGGGGTGAGCAGTTCTTC.

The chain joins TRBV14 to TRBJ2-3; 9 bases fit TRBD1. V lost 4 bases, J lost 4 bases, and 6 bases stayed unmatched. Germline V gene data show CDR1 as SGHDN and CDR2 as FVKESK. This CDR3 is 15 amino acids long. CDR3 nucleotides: TGTGCCAGCAGCCCCTTCACAGGGGGCGCAGATACGCAGTATTTT. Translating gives CASSPFTGGADTQYF.